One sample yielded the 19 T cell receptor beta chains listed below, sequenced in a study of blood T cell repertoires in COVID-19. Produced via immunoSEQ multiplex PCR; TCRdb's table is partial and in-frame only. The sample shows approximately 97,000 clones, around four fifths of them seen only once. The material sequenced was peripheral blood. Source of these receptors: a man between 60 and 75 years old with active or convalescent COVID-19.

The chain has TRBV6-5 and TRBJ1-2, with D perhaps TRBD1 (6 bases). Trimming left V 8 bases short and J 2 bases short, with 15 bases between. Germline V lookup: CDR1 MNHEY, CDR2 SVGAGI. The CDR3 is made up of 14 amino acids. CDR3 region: CASGGGGRNYGYTF. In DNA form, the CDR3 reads TGTGCCAGCGGGGGAGGGGGGCGAAACTATGGCTACACCTTC.

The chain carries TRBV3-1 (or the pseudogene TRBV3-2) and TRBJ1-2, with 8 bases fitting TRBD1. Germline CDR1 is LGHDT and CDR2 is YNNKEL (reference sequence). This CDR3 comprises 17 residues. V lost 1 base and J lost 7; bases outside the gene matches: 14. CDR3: CASSQVSWGNRGAGYTF. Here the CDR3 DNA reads TGTGCCAGCAGCCAAGTATCGTGGGGGAACAGGGGGGCTGGCTACACCTTC.

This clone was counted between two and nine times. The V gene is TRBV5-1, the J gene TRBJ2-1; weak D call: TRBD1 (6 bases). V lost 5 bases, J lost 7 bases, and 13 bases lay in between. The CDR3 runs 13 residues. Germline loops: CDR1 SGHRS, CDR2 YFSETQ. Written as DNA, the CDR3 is TGCGCCAGCAGAGTTGAGGGGACAAATGAGCAGTTCTTC. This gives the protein CASRVEGTNEQFF. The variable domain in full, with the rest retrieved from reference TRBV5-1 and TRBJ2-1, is KAGVTQTPRYLIKTRGQQVTLSCSPISGHRSVSWYQQTPGQGLQFLFEYFSETQRNKGNFPGRFSGRQFSNSRSEMNVSTLELGDSALYLCASRVEGTNEQFFGPGTRLTVL.

The CDR3 region has the DNA TGTGCCACCGGGACAGGGAGGAGCACTGAAGCTTTCTTT. As protein: CATGTGRSTEAFF. The chain joins TRBV3-1 (or the pseudogene TRBV3-2) to TRBJ1-1; TRBD1 matches 9 bases. The CDR3 sequence is 13 residues long. J gave up 4 bases and V 10 bases, and 7 bases lay outside the gene matches. Germline V gene sequence: CDR1 LGHDT, CDR2 YNNKEL (reference sequence).

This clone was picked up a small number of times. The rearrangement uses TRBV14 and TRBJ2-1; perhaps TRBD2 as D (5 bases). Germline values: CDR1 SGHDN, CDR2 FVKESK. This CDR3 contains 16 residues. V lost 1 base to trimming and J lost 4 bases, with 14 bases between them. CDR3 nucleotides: TGTGCCAGCAGCCAAGTATCATGGGGAGTTTACAATGAGCAGTTCTTC. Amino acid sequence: CASSQVSWGVYNEQFF.

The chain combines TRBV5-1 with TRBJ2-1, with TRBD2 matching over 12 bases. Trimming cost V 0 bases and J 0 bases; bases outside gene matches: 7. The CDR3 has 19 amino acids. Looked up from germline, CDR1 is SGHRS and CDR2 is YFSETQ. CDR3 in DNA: TGCGCCAGCAGCTTGGCCCGGACTAGCGGGGCATTCTCCTACAATGAGCAGTTCTTC. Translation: CASSLARTSGAFSYNEQFF.

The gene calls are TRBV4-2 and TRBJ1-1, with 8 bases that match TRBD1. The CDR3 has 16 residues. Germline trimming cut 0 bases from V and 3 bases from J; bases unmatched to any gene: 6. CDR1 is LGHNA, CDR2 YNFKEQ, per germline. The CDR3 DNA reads TGTGCCAGCAGCCAAGAAGGGTCCAGGGGGCACACTGAAGCTTTCTTT. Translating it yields CASSQEGSRGHTEAFF.

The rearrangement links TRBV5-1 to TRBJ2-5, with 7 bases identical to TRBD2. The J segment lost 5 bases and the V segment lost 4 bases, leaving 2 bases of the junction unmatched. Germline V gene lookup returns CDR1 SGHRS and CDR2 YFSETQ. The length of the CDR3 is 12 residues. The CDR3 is CASSVGGETQYF. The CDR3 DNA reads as TGCGCCAGCAGCGTCGGGGGGGAGACCCAGTACTTC.

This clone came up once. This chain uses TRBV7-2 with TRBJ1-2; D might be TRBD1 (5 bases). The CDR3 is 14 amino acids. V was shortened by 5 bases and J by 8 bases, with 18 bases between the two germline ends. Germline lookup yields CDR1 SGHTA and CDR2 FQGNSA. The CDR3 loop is CASSPEHRYGGYTF. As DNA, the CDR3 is TGTGCCAGCAGCCCGGAGCACAGGTACGGCGGCTACACCTTC.

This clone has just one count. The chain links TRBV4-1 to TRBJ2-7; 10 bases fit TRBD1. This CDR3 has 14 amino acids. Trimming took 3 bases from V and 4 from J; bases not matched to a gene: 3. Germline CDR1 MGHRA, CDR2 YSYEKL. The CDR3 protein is CASSHRTGGYEQYF. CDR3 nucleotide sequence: TGCGCCAGCAGCCACCGGACAGGGGGTTACGAGCAGTACTTC.

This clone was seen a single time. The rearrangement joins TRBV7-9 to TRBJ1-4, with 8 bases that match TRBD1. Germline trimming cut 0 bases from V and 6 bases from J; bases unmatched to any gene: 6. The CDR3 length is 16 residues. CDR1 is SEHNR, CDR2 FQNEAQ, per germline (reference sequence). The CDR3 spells CASSLALAGGHEKLFF. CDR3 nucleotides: TGTGCCAGCAGCTTAGCGTTAGCAGGGGGCCATGAAAAACTGTTTTTT.

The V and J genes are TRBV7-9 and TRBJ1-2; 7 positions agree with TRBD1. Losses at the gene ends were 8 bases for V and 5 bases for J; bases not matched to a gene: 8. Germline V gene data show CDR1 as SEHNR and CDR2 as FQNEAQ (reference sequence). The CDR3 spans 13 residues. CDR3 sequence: CASVKTGQYGYTF. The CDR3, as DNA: TGTGCCAGCGTTAAGACAGGGCAGTATGGCTACACCTTC.

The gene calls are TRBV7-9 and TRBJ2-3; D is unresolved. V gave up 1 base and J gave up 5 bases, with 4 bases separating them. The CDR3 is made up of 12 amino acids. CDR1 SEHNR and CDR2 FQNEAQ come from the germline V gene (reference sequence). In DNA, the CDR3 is TGTGCCAGCAGCTTAGTCCAAGATACGCAGTATTTT. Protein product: CASSLVQDTQYF.

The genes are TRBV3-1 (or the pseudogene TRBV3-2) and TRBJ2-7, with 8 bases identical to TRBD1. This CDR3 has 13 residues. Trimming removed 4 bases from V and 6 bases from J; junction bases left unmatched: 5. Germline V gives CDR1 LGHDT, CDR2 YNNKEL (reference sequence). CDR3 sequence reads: CASSRGQGVEQYV. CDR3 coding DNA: TGTGCCAGCAGCCGCGGACAGGGTGTCGAGCAGTACGTC.

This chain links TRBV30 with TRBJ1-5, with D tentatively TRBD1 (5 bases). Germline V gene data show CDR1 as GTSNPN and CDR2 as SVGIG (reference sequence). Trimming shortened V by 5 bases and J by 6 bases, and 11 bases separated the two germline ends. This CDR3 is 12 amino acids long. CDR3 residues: CAWGEGAQPQHF. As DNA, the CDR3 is TGTGCCTGGGGGGAAGGGGCTCAGCCCCAGCATTTT.

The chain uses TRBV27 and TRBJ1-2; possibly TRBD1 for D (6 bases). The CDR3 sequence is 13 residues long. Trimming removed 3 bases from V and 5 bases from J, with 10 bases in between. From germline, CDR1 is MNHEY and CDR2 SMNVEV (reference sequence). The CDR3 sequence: CASSLGRGYGYTF. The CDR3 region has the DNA TGTGCCAGCAGTTTGGGCAGGGGATATGGCTACACCTTC.

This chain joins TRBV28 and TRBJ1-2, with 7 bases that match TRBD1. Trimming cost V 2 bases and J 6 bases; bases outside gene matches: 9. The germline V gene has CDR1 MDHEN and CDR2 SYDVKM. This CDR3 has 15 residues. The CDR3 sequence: CASSLTWTGLDGYTF. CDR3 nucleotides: TGTGCCAGCAGTTTAACCTGGACAGGCCTGGATGGCTACACCTTC.

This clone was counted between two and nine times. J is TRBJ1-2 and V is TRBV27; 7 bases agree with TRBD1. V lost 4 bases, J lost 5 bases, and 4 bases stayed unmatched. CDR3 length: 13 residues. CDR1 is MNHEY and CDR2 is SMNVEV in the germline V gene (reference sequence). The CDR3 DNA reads TGTGCCAGCAGTTCTACAGGGGAGTATGGCTACACCTTC. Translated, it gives CASSSTGEYGYTF.

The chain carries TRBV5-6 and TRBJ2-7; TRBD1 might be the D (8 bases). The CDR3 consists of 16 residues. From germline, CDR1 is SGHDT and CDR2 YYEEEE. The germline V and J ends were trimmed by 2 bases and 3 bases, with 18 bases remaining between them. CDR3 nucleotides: TGTGCCAGCAGCTTCCCCTACAGGGGGGGGAGCTACGAGCAGTACTTC. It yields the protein CASSFPYRGGSYEQYF.